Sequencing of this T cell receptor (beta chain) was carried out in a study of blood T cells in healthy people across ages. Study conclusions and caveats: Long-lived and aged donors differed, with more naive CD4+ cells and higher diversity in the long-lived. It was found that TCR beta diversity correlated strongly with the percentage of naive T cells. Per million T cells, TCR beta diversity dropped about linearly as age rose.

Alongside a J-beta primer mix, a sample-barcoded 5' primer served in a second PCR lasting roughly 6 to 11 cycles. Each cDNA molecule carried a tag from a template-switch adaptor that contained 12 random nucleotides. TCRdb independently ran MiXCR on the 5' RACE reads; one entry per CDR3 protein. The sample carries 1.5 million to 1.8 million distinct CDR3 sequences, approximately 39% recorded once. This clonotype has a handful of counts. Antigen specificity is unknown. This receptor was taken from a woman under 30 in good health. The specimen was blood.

CDR3 sequence: CASSETSGRPYNEQFF. The CDR3 nucleotides are TGTGCCAGCAGCGAAACTAGCGGGAGACCCTACAATGAGCAGTTCTTC. The V call is TRBV7-8, the J call TRBJ2-1; TRBD2 aligns across 11 bases. J was trimmed by 2 bases and V by 5 bases; bases with no gene match: 5. The germline CDR1 and CDR2 sequences are SGHVS and FQNEAQ. The CDR3 extends over 16 amino acids.